This is a list of T cell receptor beta chains from one sample in a study of T cell repertoires in ileal Crohn's disease. This table comes from immunoSEQ multiplex PCR, and its TCRdb copy is limited to in-frame clones, with some not included. The table lists 850 to 950 clones, 70% to 90% of them singletons. Sequencing was performed on ileal tissue. The receptors originated from an adult with Crohn's disease. Both conserved end residues are part of each CDR3. Each record gives: D gene, V gene, J gene, clone size, CDR3 DNA, CDR3 protein. D genes are given only for firm matches. Where a row states a size, it is once, few, many or the class of an expanded clone; other rows omit it.

.	TRBV6-1	TRBJ1-5	.	TGTGCCAGCAGTGAAAATACAGGACCTCAGCCCCAGCATTTT	CASSENTGPQPQHF
.	TRBV7-6	TRBJ2-5	.	TGTGCCAGCAGCTTAGAGTTGACCCAGTACTTC	CASSLELTQYF
.	TRBV5-1	TRBJ1-4	.	TGCGCCAGCAGCTTGTCTGAAGCAACTAATGAAAAACTGTTTTTT	CASSLSEATNEKLFF
.	TRBV30	TRBJ1-2	.	TGTGCCTGGAACATCGGCCGGGATGGCTACACCTTC	CAWNIGRDGYTF
.	TRBV2	TRBJ2-1	.	TGTGCCAGCAGTTGGACGACCGCCAATGAGCAGTTCTTC	CASSWTTANEQFF
TRBD1	TRBV4-3	TRBJ2-7	once	TGCGCCAGCAGCCAAGTACAGGGGGCGGCCTACGAGCAGTACTTC	CASSQVQGAAYEQYF
TRBD1	TRBV6-1	TRBJ1-2	.	TGTGCCAGCAGGGACCCGGGACAGGGGAGTCTTAGCTACACCTTC	CASRDPGQGSLSYTF
TRBD2	TRBV2	TRBJ2-1	.	TGTGCCAGCAGCAGAGGACTAGCGGGGGACGAGCAGTTCTTC	CASSRGLAGDEQFF
TRBD1	TRBV5-5	TRBJ2-5	.	TGTGCCAGCAGCTCCGACAGGGTGAGAAGGGGGACCCAGTACTTC	CASSSDRVRRGTQYF
.	TRBV2	TRBJ2-2	.	TGTGCCAGCAATCTAGGCTCGCACACCGGGGAGCTGTTTTTT	CASNLGSHTGELFF
.	TRBV6-5	TRBJ1-2	.	TGTGCCAGCAGCACCGCTGGCTATGGCTACACCTTC	CASSTAGYGYTF
.	TRBV21-1	TRBJ1-1	.	TGTGCCAGCAGATGCCGGTTAGCTACACATCGCACTGAAGCTTTCTTT	CASRCRLATHRTEAFF
.	TRBV4-1	TRBJ1-6	.	TGCGCCAGCAGCCCAGGGGAAGTAGGGGCGCTTCTCTATAATTCACCCCTCCACTTT	CASSPGEVGALLYNSPLHF
TRBD2	TRBV7-2	TRBJ2-7	.	TGTGCCAGCAGCACTACTAGCGGGGGCTACGAGCAGTACTTC	CASSTTSGGYEQYF
.	TRBV6-5	TRBJ1-5	.	TGTGCCAGCAGTTACAGTGGGACTTATCAGCCCCAGCATTTT	CASSYSGTYQPQHF
TRBD2	TRBV5-4	TRBJ2-3	.	TGTGCCAGCAGCTTGCGTCTAGCGGGGGGGTCAACAGATACGCAGTATTTT	CASSLRLAGGSTDTQYF
.	TRBV15	TRBJ2-2	.	TGTGCCACCAGCAGAGATCACCGGGACACCGGGGAGCTGTTTTTT	CATSRDHRDTGELFF
TRBD1	TRBV27	TRBJ2-1	.	TGTGCCACACATCGGAGGCCGGGACAGAAGGGGAATGAGCAGTTCTTC	CATHRRPGQKGNEQFF
TRBD1	TRBV19	TRBJ1-2	.	TGTGCCAGTAGTACCGGGACAGGGCCTCTGGATGGCTACACCTTC	CASSTGTGPLDGYTF
TRBD2	TRBV5-1	TRBJ2-1	.	TGCGCCAGCAGCTTTGCAAGCGGGGGCTCCTACAATGAGCAGTTCTTC	CASSFASGGSYNEQFF
TRBD1	TRBV10-3	TRBJ2-5	.	TGTGCCAGCACCCGGGACAGGAAAGAGACCCAGTACTTC	CASTRDRKETQYF
.	TRBV19	TRBJ2-7	.	TGTGCCAGTAGTTTGGTAGGGGGGTACGAGCAGTACTTC	CASSLVGGYEQYF
.	TRBV5-5	TRBJ2-1	.	TGTGCCAGCAGCTTTGGTCTCCGGACGGAAAACAATGAGCAGTTCTTC	CASSFGLRTENNEQFF
.	TRBV30	TRBJ1-3	.	TGTGCCTGGAGCCCAGGGAGGGGAGACACCATATATTTT	CAWSPGRGDTIYF
.	TRBV28	TRBJ2-7	.	TGTGCCAGCCTTGGAGTGGCTAGCGCATACGAGCAGTACTTC	CASLGVASAYEQYF
TRBD1	TRBV4-1	TRBJ1-2	.	TGCGCCAGCAGCCAGGGACAGGTTATTAACTATGGCTACACCTTC	CASSQGQVINYGYTF
TRBD2	TRBV23-1	TRBJ2-5	.	TGCGCCAGCAGTCAAACGGGGGGGGCGGCGGGGCCTCGAGAGACCCAGTACTTC	CASSQTGGAAGPRETQYF
.	TRBV4-2	TRBJ2-1	.	TGTGCCAGCAGCCAAGAAGTAGGGGACAATGAGCAGTTCTTC	CASSQEVGDNEQFF
.	TRBV19	TRBJ1-5	.	TGTGCCAGCTCCCGGCAGTCAGATCAGCCCCAGCATTTT	CASSRQSDQPQHF
TRBD1	TRBV5-1	TRBJ1-1	.	TGCGCCAGCAGGTGGGGACAGGGGGACACTGAAGCTTTCTTT	CASRWGQGDTEAFF
TRBD1	TRBV2	TRBJ1-1	.	TGTGCCAGCAGTGCAGGGACAGGGACTGAAGCTTTCTTT	CASSAGTGTEAFF
TRBD1	TRBV7-6	TRBJ1-3	few	TGTGCCAGCAGCCCTGGGACAGGGGGCGCTTTTGGAAACACCATATATTTT	CASSPGTGGAFGNTIYF
.	TRBV27	TRBJ2-5	.	TGTGCCAGCAGTCGCGGGGACCCCGGAGGACAAGAGACCCAGTACTTC	CASSRGDPGGQETQYF
.	TRBV7-6	TRBJ2-2	.	TGTGCCAGCAGCTTACGCCCGGGGGACACCGGGGAGCTGTTTTTT	CASSLRPGDTGELFF
.	TRBV9	TRBJ2-6	.	TGTGCCAGCAGCCCTAGAAGTTTAGGGGCTGGGGCCAACGTCCTGACTTTC	CASSPRSLGAGANVLTF
.	TRBV5-6	TRBJ2-7	few	TGTGCCAGCAGCTTGGAGGGAACAGTCGCCGAGCAGTACTTC	CASSLEGTVAEQYF
.	TRBV6-1	TRBJ2-4	.	TGTGCCAGCAGTGAACCGAGCTACAACATTCAGTACTTC	CASSEPSYNIQYF
.	TRBV19	TRBJ2-1	.	TGTGCCAGTAGTGCCCGACCCCTCGGGGCTAGCTCCTACAATGAGCAGTTCTTC	CASSARPLGASSYNEQFF
.	TRBV5-1	TRBJ1-3	.	TGCGCCAGCAGCTTGGCGGGACCGAACTCTGGAAACACCATATATTTT	CASSLAGPNSGNTIYF
.	TRBV19	TRBJ2-2	.	TGTGCCAGTAGTAACAGCCCGACCGGGGAGCTGTTTTTT	CASSNSPTGELFF
TRBD1	TRBV28	TRBJ1-3	few	TGTGCCAGCAGCGATGGTACAGGGGGTGACACCATATATTTT	CASSDGTGGDTIYF
.	TRBV6-5	TRBJ2-7	.	TGTGCCAGCAGTTACTCGAATCCGGCATCTACCTACGAGCAGTACTTC	CASSYSNPASTYEQYF
.	TRBV27	TRBJ2-3	few	TGTGCCACAACCCAAATGATCGGGGGTTCAGATACGCAGTATTTT	CATTQMIGGSDTQYF
.	TRBV7-9	TRBJ2-3	.	TGTGCCAGCAGAAGATACGGGGTGAGCACAGATACGCAGTATTTT	CASRRYGVSTDTQYF
.	TRBV9	TRBJ1-1	.	TGTGCCAGCAGCAGGGAGGGGACTGAAGCTTTCTTT	CASSREGTEAFF
.	TRBV5-1	TRBJ1-4	.	TGCGCCAGCAGCCTGGGCCTCGGGGTGAAGTCTGAAAAACTGTTTTTT	CASSLGLGVKSEKLFF
.	TRBV15	TRBJ1-5	once	TGTGCCACCAGCAGAGATTGGCAGCCCCAGCATTTT	CATSRDWQPQHF
TRBD1	TRBV5-1	TRBJ2-1	.	TGCGCCAGCGCAGATGGGGACAGACCAAATTACAATGAGCAGTTCTTC	CASADGDRPNYNEQFF
TRBD2	TRBV19	TRBJ2-3	few	TGTGCCAGTAGTATAATCGGGGAGGGAGATACGCAGTATTTT	CASSIIGEGDTQYF
.	TRBV5-1	TRBJ2-1	.	TGCGCCAGCAGCTTTGAGGGATCCTACAATGAGCAGTTCTTC	CASSFEGSYNEQFF
TRBD1	TRBV6-1	TRBJ1-2	.	TGTGCCAGCAATTCCGGGACAGGGAACTATGGCTACACCTTC	CASNSGTGNYGYTF
.	TRBV7-6	TRBJ2-2	.	TGTGCCAGCAGCCCCTTGGGGCAGGATAACACCGGGGAGCTGTTTTTT	CASSPLGQDNTGELFF
.	TRBV7-8	TRBJ1-3	.	TGTGCCAGCAGCCCCTCGGTGGTCTCTGGAAACACCATATATTTT	CASSPSVVSGNTIYF
.	TRBV9	TRBJ1-6	.	TGTGCCAGCAGCGTAGCTGAACGGGTCGGTTCACCCCTCCACTTT	CASSVAERVGSPLHF
.	TRBV9	TRBJ2-1	.	TGTGCCAGCAGCGGCAACGGGTATGAGCAGTTCTTC	CASSGNGYEQFF
.	TRBV6-5	TRBJ1-1	hyperexpanded	TGTGCCAGCAGTTACTCGGGAGGGGCTTTCTTT	CASSYSGGAFF
.	TRBV29-1	TRBJ2-1	.	TGCAGCGGCGGGGCAGGGCAGCTCAATGAGCAGTTCTTC	CSGGAGQLNEQFF
.	TRBV5-4	TRBJ1-4	.	TGTGCCAGCAGCTTGCCCGGGAATGAAAAACTGTTTTTT	CASSLPGNEKLFF
TRBD1	TRBV7-9	TRBJ1-3	once	TGTGCCAGCACACCCGGGACAGGGCTCACCATATATTTT	CASTPGTGLTIYF
.	TRBV28	TRBJ1-6	.	TGTGCCAGCACCCTAGGAACGGGAAGGTCACCCCTCCACTTT	CASTLGTGRSPLHF